This paragraph reports one TCR beta chain. The antigen remains unidentified. This entry is derived from a study of CD8 T cell repertoires and HIV-1 epitope variants. Study-level information: Each of Twenty-five Gag and Nef epitope peptides stimulated a separate culture. Equal numbers of autologous T cell-negative cells presented antigen to enriched T cells.

Study-level results: Nef KF9 drew several clonotypes and HW9 one, without TAALDMSHF responses.

The J segment lost 7 bases and the V segment lost 1 base, leaving 6 bases of the junction unmatched. CDR3 size: 15 residues. The germline CDR1 and CDR2 sequences are SGHRS and YFSETQ. TCRdb keeps only in-frame clones here, not all; method: immunoSEQ multiplex PCR. The data show about 5,300 clones, approximately 61% seen once. This chain joins TRBV5-1 and TRBJ2-1, with 9 bases matching TRBD2. Sequencing was performed on cultured CD8+ T cells derived from PBMCs. The receptor's source is a male donor with HIV. The CDR3 region has the DNA TGCGCCAGCAGCTTGCGAGCGGGGGGAGGTAATGAGCAGTTCTTC. This codes for CASSLRAGGGNEQFF.